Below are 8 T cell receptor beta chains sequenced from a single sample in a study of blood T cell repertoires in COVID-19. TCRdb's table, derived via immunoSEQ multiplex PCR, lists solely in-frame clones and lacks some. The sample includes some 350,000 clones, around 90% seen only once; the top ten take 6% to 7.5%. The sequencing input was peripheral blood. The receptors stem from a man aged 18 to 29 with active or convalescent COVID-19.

The CDR3 nucleotides are TGTGCCAGCAGCCGAACCGGGGCAGGGAGGAATTCACCCCTCCACTTT. It is translated as CASSRTGAGRNSPLHF. The rearrangement joins TRBV28 to TRBJ1-6; D might be TRBD1 (5 bases). V was shortened by 6 bases and J by 7 bases, with 19 bases between the two germline ends. The CDR3 consists of 16 residues. Germline CDR1 is MDHEN and CDR2 is SYDVKM.

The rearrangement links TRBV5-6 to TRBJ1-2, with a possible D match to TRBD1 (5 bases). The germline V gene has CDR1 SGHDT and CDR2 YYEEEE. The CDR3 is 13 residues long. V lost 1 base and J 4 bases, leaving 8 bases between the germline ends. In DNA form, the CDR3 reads TGTGCCAGCAGCTTGAGCAGGGTCTATGGCTACACCTTC. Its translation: CASSLSRVYGYTF.

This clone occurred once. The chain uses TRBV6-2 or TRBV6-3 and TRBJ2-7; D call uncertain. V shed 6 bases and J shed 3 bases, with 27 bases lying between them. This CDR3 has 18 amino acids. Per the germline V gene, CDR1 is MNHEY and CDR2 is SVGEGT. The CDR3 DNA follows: TGTGCCAGCAGCCTGAACACTGACATCACCCGCCCTGTCTACGAGCAGTACTTC. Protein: CASSLNTDITRPVYEQYF.

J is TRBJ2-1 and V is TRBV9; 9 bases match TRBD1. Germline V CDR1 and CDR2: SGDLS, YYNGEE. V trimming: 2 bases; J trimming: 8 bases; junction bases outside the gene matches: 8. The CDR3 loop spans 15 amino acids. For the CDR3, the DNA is TGTGCCAGCAGCGTCGACAGGGGGGGTGGATATGAGCAGTTCTTC. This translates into CASSVDRGGGYEQFF.

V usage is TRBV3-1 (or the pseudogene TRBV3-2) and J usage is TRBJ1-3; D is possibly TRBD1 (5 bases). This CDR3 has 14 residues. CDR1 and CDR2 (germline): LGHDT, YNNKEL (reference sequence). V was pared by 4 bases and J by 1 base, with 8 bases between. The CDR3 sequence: CASSRRGSGNTIYF. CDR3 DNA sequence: TGTGCCAGCAGCCGAAGGGGTTCTGGAAACACCATATATTTT.

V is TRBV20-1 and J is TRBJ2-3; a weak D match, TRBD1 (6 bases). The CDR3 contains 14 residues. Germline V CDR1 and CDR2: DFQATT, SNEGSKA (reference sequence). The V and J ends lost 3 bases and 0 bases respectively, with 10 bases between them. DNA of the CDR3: TGCAGTGCTAGTGGCCAGGGGAGCACAGATACGCAGTATTTT. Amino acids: CSASGQGSTDTQYF.

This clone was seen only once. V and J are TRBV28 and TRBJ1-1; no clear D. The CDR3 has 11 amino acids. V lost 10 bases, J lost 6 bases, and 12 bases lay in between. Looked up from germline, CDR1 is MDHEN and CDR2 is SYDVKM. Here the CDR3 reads CAIILFSEAFF. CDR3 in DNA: TGTGCCATCATACTTTTTTCTGAAGCTTTCTTT.

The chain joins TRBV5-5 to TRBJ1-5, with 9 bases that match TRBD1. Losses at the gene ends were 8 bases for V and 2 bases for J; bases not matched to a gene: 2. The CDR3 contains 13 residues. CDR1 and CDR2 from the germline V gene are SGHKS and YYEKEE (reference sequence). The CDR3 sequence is CARQGAGNQPQHF. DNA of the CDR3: TGTGCCAGACAGGGGGCAGGCAATCAGCCCCAGCATTTT. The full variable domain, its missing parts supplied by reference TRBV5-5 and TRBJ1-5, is DAGVTQSPTHLIKTRGQQVTLRCSPISGHKSVSWYQQVLGQGPQFIFQYYEKEERGRGNFPDRFSARQFPNYSSELNVNALLLGDSALYLCARQGAGNQPQHFGDGTRLSIL.